This T cell receptor (beta chain) was recovered during a study of shared clonotypes between healthy human individuals. Roughly 200 ng DNA, 25,000 to 30,000 T cell genomes, went into each sorted-subset replicate PCR. As originally analysed: Sequence data from immunoSEQ were junction-only and lacked quality scores; consequently, filtering differed. Sequenced by immunoSEQ multiplex PCR; TCRdb stores in-frame clones only, minus some. D and trimming come from the DNA, and the V and J calls and clone size come from that table. The sample consists of roughly 2.2 million clones, under 95% of them appearing once. Study observations and caveats: Larger estimated richness was generally seen in naive subsets than in memory subsets. Exclusively blood specimens were collected; tissue repertoires likely differ.

Comment on this clone: The antigen is unknown.

The TCR sequence derives from a man between 18 and 35 years old in good health. Some clones in this sample may be carry-over from other donors' samples. Sequencing was done on a sample of naive CD4+ T cells from PBMCs. Subset described: CD45RA+ positively selected.

The CDR3 spells CASSHRGGDEQYF. CDR3 coding DNA: TGTGCCAGCAGCCATCGGGGAGGTGACGAGCAGTACTTC. The V call is TRBV16, the J call TRBJ2-7; the D gene is possibly TRBD2 (6 bases). The V gene lost 3 bases and the J gene lost 5 bases, with 11 bases spanning the gap. The CDR3 runs 13 residues. Germline values: CDR1 KGHSY, CDR2 FQNENV.